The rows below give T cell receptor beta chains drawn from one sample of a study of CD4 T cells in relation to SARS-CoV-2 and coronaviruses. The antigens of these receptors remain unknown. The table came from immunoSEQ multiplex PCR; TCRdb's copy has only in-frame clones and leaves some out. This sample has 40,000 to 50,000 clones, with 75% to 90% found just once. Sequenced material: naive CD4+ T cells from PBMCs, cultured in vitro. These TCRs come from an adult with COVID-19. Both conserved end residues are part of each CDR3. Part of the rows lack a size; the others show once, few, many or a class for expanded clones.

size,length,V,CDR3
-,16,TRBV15,CATSRDRSSGANVLTF
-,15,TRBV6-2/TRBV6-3,CASSYSLAGADTQYF
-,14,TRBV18,CASSETGGLEGYTF
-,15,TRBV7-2,CASSLALGLAETQYF
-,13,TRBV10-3,CATGSGISETQYF
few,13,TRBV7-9,CASSFRGQETQYF
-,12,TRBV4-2,CASSQSSYEQYF
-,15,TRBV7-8,CASSLGGSTSREQYF
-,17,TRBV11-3,CASSLGKGLAGNNEQFF
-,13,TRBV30,CAWSDRVTGELFF
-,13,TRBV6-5,CASRRSATGELFF
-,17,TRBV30,CAWSVLRTGQGSYEQYF
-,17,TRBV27,CASYPGAGDSGANVLTF
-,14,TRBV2,CASRVFPGAYEQYF
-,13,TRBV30,CAWSVQGNQPQHF
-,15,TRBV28,CASSSPGLAGREQYF
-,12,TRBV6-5,CASKGTSTEQYF
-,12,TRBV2,CASRDLLYEQYF
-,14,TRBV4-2,CASSQSGDSYEQYF
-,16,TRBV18,CASSPLVTENTGELFF
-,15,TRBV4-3,CASSQDGLAGNEQFF
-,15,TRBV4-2,CASSQGLAQSYEQYF
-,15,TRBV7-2,CASSAYRRGLETQYF
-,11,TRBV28,CASTSNYGYTF
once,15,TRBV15,CATSRDRGEAYEQYF
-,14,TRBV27,CASSLFGGAAEAFF
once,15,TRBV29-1,CSVEDRTGGTNIQYF
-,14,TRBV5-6,CASSPATGRVGYTF
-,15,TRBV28,CASSLSREKRDEQFF
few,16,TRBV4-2,CASSQESDQRHEKLFF
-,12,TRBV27,CASSSTPGTQYF
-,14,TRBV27,CASSRLAGAYEQYF
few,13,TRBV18,CASSPGLDQPQHF
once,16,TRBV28,CASSFRSLAGAQPQHF
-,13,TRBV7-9,CASSQIGTGELFF